The rows below give T cell receptor beta chains drawn from one sample of a study of cytomegalovirus exposure and HLA in healthy donors. Assay: immunoSEQ multiplex PCR; the TCRdb copy retains only in-frame clones and omits some. The sample lists under 200,000 clones; around 77% were seen once. Material: PBMCs. Source of these receptors: a man aged 55-75 years in good health and CMV-seronegative. Both conserved end residues are part of each CDR3. D genes are given only for firm matches.

V: TRBV4-3; D: NA; CDR3: CASSQGRQSNQPQNF
V: TRBV11-1; D: NA; CDR3: CASSIGRGYGYTF
V: TRBV28; D: TRBD1; CDR3: CASSFYTGANGGYTF
V: TRBV6-5; D: NA; CDR3: CASSLTGHGYTF
V: TRBV2; D: NA; CDR3: CASRSPGGANSPLHF
V: TRBV25-1; D: TRBD1; CDR3: CASSGPGQGVGSPLHF
V: TRBV7-8; D: NA; CDR3: CASSLGEINQPQHF
V: TRBV27; D: TRBD2; CDR3: CASSSQLAGNYEQYF
V: TRBV19; D: NA; CDR3: CASSRLSQDTQYF
V: TRBV10-1; D: TRBD2; CDR3: CASSDPSGGITYNEQFF
V: TRBV14; D: NA; CDR3: CASKPLEGEQFF
V: TRBV19; D: NA; CDR3: CASSHGYEQYF
V: TRBV28; D: NA; CDR3: CASRDSPNQPQHF
V: TRBV19; D: NA; CDR3: CASSLGASTDTQYF
V: TRBV5-4; D: NA; CDR3: CASRWGGPGYGYTF
V: TRBV5-1; D: TRBD1; CDR3: CASSFYRGPNEKLFF
V: TRBV6-1; D: NA; CDR3: CASKQGGNQPQHF
V: TRBV6-5; D: NA; CDR3: CASRNTGLGEQPQHF
V: TRBV27; D: NA; CDR3: CASSLSSQTRKFF
V: TRBV29-1; D: TRBD2; CDR3: CSAPGLAEYNEQFF
V: TRBV13; D: NA; CDR3: CASSDGRGAPRVPEKLFF
V: TRBV5-4; D: TRBD2; CDR3: CASSLSGTSGYEQYF
V: TRBV7-8; D: TRBD1; CDR3: CASSPHDRVYYGYTF
V: TRBV5-1; D: TRBD1; CDR3: CASSKGQDRGQRGYGYTF
V: TRBV5-1; D: NA; CDR3: CASIEEGGSGELFF
V: TRBV9; D: NA; CDR3: CASSVGGDLPYNEQFF
V: TRBV18; D: NA; CDR3: CASSHAASDDEQFF
V: TRBV14; D: NA; CDR3: CASSRANQPQHF
V: TRBV6-6; D: NA; CDR3: CASSYSRTDSYEQYF
V: TRBV6-1; D: TRBD1; CDR3: CASSRNRGETQYF
V: TRBV6-5; D: NA; CDR3: CASRSTGSGNTIYF